This TCR beta chain was identified during a study of T-cell reconstitution after alpha-beta-depleted transplantation in children. Only a few counts were recorded for this clonotype. Library preparation (for TCRbeta) was performed with unique molecular identifiers. TCRdb itself ran the PCR reads through MiXCR, one entry per CDR3 protein. The sample includes around 680,000 distinct CDR3 sequences, around 16% of them seen just once. There are 15 residues in the CDR3. Germline V gives CDR1 SGHRS, CDR2 YFSETQ. The germline V and J ends were trimmed by 4 bases and 6 bases, with 19 bases remaining between them.

The gene calls are TRBV5-1 and TRBJ1-1, with no clear D. This specimen was PBMCs from the stem cell graft donor, taken from the stem cell graft. This TCR came from a human donor who donated a stem cell graft to a child with acute myeloid leukemia. DNA for the CDR3: TGCGCCAGCAGCGCGCCCGAAAGCGGGTCTTCTGAAGCTTTCTTT. It codes for CASSAPESGSSEAFF.